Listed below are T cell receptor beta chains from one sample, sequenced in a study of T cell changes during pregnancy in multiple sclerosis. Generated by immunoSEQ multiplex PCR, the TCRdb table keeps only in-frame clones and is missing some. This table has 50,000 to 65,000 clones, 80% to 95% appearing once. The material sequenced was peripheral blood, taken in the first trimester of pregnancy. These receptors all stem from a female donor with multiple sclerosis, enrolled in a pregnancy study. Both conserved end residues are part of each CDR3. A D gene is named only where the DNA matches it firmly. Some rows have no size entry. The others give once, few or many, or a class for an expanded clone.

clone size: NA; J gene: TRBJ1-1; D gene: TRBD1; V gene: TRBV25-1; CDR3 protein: CASTKSGGRITEAFF; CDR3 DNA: TGTGCCAGCACCAAATCAGGGGGCAGGATAACTGAAGCTTTCTTT
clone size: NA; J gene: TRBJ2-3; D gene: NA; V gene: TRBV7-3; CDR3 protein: CASSSSSTDTQYF; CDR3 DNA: TGTGCCAGCAGCTCCTCTAGTACAGATACGCAGTATTTT
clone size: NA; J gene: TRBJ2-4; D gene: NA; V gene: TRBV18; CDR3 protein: CASSPRGSGLAKNIQYF; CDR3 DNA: TGTGCCAGCTCACCCCGGGGGTCAGGACTAGCCAAAAACATTCAGTACTTC
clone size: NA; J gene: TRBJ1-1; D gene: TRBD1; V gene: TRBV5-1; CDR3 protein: CASSLGSRDRGTEAFF; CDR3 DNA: TGCGCCAGCAGCTTGGGGTCCCGGGACAGGGGCACTGAAGCTTTCTTT
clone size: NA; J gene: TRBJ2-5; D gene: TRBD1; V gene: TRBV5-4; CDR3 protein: CASSRDRERETQYF; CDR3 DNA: TGTGCCAGCAGCCGGGACAGGGAACGGGAGACCCAGTACTTC
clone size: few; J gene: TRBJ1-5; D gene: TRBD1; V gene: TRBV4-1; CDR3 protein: CASSQVTGGRQPQHF; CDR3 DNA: TGCGCCAGCAGCCAAGTCACAGGGGGCCGCCAGCCCCAGCATTTT
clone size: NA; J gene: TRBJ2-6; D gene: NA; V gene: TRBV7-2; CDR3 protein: CASSLRSSGANVLTF; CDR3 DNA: TGTGCCAGCAGCTTACGGAGCTCTGGGGCCAACGTCCTGACTTTC
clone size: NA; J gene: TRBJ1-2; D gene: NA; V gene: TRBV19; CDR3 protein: CASSIDQRTLQGGRDGYTF; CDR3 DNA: TGTGCCAGTAGTATAGACCAACGCACCCTGCAAGGAGGGCGGGATGGCTACACCTTC
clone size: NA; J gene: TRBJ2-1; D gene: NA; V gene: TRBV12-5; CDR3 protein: CASGLVNGEQFF; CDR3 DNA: TGTGCTAGTGGTTTGGTAAACGGTGAGCAGTTCTTC
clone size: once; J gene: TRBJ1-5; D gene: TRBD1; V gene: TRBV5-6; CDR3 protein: CASSSLQGASSNQPQHF; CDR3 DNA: TGTGCCAGCAGCTCCTTACAGGGGGCGTCGTCAAATCAGCCCCAGCATTTT
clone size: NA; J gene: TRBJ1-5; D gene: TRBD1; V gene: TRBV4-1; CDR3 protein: CASSQEALTGGRAQHF; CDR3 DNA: TGCGCCAGCAGCCAAGAGGCGTTGACAGGGGGACGGGCCCAGCATTTT
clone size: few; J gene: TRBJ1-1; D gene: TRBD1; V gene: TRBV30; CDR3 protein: CAWSRQGGTEAFF; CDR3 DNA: TGTGCCTGGAGCCGACAGGGTGGCACTGAAGCTTTCTTT
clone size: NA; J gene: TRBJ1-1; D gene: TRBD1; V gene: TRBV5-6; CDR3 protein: CASSLEGPGQLRNTEAFF; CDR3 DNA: TGTGCCAGCAGCTTGGAGGGTCCGGGACAGCTCCGCAACACTGAAGCTTTCTTT
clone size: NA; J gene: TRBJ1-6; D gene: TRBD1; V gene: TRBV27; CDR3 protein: CASSLAETGVNSPLHF; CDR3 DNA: TGTGCCAGCAGTTTAGCCGAAACAGGGGTGAATTCACCCCTCCACTTT
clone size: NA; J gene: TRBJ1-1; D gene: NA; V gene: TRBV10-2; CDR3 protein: CASGPGDRPNTEAFF; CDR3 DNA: TGCGCCAGCGGGCCTGGAGACAGGCCGAACACTGAAGCTTTCTTT
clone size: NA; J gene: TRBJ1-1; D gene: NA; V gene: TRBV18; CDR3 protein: CASSPLGTGEVAEAFF; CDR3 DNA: TGTGCCAGCTCACCACTAGGGACGGGGGAGGTCGCTGAAGCTTTCTTT
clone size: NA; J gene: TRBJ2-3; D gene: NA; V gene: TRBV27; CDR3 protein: CASSLSGRATDTQYF; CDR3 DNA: TGTGCCAGCAGTTTATCGGGCAGGGCGACAGATACGCAGTATTTT
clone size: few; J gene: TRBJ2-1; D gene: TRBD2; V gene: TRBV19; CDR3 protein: CASSISGLVSEQFF; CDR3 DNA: TGTGCCAGTAGTATATCGGGACTAGTGAGTGAGCAGTTCTTC
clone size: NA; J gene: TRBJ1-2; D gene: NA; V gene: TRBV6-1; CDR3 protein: CASSELAVYGYTF; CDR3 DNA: TGTGCCAGCAGTGAACTGGCAGTCTATGGCTACACCTTC
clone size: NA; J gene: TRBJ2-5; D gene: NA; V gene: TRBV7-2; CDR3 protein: CASSLTSLETQYF; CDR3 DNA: TGTGCCAGCAGCTTAACTAGCCTAGAGACCCAGTACTTC
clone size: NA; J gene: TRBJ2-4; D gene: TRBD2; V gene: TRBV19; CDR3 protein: CASSFSGGKNIQYF; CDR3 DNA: TGTGCCAGTAGTTTTAGCGGGGGCAAAAACATTCAGTACTTC
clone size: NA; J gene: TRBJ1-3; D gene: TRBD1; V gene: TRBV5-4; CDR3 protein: CASSTRGQGDSGNTIYF; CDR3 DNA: TGTGCCAGCAGCACGCGCGGACAGGGCGACTCTGGAAACACCATATATTTT
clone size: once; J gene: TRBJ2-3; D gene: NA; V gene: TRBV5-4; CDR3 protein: CASSLDSASTDTQYF; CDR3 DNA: TGTGCCAGCAGCTTGGATAGTGCTAGCACAGATACGCAGTATTTT
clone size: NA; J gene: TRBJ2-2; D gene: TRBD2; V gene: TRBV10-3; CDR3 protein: CAISESPAGSPGSTGELFF; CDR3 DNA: TGTGCCATCAGTGAGTCGCCAGCGGGGTCCCCCGGTAGCACCGGGGAGCTGTTTTTT
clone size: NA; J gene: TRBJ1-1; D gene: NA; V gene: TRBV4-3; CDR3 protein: CASSQDSRGAGTEAFF; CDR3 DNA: TGCGCCAGCAGCCAAGATAGTCGGGGGGCAGGCACTGAAGCTTTCTTT
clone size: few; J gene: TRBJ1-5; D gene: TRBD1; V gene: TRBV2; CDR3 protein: CASSGQGAGQPQHF; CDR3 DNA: TGTGCCAGCAGTGGACAGGGGGCAGGACAGCCCCAGCATTTT
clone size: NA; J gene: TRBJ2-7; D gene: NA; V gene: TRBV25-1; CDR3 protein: CASSEYTAYEQYF; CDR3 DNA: TGTGCCAGCAGTGAATATACGGCCTACGAGCAGTACTTC
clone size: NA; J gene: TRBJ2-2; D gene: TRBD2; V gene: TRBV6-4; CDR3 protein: CASSYSGGDTGELFF; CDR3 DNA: TGTGCCAGCAGTTACAGCGGGGGGGACACCGGGGAGCTGTTTTTT
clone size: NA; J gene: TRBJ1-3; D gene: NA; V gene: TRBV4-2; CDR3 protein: CASSQVQFRSSGNTIYF; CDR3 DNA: TGTGCCAGCAGCCAAGTTCAATTCCGTAGCTCTGGAAACACCATATATTTT
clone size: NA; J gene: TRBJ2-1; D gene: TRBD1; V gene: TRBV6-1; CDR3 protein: CASSEGAGGIFNEQFF; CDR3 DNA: TGTGCCAGCAGTGAAGGGGCAGGGGGCATTTTCAATGAGCAGTTCTTC
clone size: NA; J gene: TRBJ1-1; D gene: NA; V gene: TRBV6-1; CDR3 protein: CASSNWGRTEAFF; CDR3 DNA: TGTGCCAGCAGTAACTGGGGGAGGACTGAAGCTTTCTTT
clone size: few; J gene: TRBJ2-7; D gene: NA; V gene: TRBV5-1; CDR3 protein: CASSGASSYEQYF; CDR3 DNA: TGCGCCAGCAGCGGGGCTAGCTCCTACGAGCAGTACTTC
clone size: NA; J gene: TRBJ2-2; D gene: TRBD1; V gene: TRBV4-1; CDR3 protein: CASSQMDRAAGELFF; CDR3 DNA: TGCGCCAGCAGCCAGATGGACAGGGCGGCCGGGGAGCTGTTTTTT
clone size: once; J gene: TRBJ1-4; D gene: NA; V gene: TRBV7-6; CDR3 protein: CASSSNSRTTNEKLFF; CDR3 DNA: TGTGCCAGCAGCTCCAACAGCCGAACAACTAATGAAAAACTGTTTTTT
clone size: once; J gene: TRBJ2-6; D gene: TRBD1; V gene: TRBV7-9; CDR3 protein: CASSFDRGSFGANVLTF; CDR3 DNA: TGTGCCAGCAGCTTTGACAGGGGGAGTTTTGGGGCCAACGTCCTGACTTTC
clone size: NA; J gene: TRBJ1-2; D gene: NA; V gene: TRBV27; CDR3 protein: CASSEDSGGDYGYTF; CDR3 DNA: TGTGCCAGCAGTGAAGACAGCGGGGGGGACTATGGCTACACCTTC
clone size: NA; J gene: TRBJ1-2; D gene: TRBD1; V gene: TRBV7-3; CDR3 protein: CASSFGGQGAGYGYTF; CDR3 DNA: TGTGCCAGCAGCTTCGGGGGACAGGGGGCTGGCTATGGCTACACCTTC
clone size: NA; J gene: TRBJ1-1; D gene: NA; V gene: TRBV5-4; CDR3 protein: CASSLDGEAFF; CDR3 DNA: TGTGCCAGCAGCTTGGACGGGGAAGCTTTCTTT
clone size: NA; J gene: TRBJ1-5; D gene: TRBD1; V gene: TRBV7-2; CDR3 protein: CASSRQGGQPQHF; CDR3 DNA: TGTGCCAGCAGCCGACAGGGGGGTCAGCCCCAGCATTTT
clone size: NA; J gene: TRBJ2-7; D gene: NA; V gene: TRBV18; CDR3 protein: CASSPVQEEQYF; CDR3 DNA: TGTGCCAGCTCACCAGTCCAGGAAGAGCAGTACTTC
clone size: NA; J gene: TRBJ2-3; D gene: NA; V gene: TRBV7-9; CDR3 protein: CASSLGGGGLRTDTQYF; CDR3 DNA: TGTGCCAGCAGCTTAGGTGGAGGGGGCCTAAGGACAGATACGCAGTATTTT
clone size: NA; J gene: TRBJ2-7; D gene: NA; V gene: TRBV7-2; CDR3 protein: CASSSRQVESYEQYF; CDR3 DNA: TGTGCCAGCAGCTCCCGACAAGTGGAATCCTACGAGCAGTACTTC
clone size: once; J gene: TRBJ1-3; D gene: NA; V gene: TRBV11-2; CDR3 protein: CASSLFSSGNTIYF; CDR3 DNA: TGTGCCAGCAGCCTTTTTAGCTCTGGAAACACCATATATTTT
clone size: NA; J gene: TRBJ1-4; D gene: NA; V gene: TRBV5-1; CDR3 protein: CASTSDNNEKLFF; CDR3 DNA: TGCGCCAGCACCTCGGACAATAATGAAAAACTGTTTTTT
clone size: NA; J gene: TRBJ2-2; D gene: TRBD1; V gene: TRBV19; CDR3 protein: CASSAYRQGARTGELFF; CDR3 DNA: TGTGCCAGTAGTGCCTACCGACAGGGGGCGCGGACCGGGGAGCTGTTTTTT
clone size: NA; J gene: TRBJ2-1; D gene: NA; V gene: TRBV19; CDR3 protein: CASSGQSGFGEQFF; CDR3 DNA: TGTGCCAGTAGTGGACAGTCTGGCTTTGGGGAGCAGTTCTTC
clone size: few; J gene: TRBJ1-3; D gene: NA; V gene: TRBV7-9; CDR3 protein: CASRTRQGGNTIYF; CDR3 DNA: TGTGCCAGCAGAACCCGGCAGGGGGGAAACACCATATATTTT
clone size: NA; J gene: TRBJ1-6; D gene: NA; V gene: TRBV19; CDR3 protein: CASSPRGWRNSPLHF; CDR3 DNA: TGTGCCAGTAGCCCCCGGGGGTGGCGGAATTCACCCCTCCACTTT
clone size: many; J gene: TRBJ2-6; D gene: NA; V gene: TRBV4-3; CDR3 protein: CASSQDGSSGANVLTF; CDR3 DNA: TGCGCCAGCAGCCAAGATGGCAGCTCTGGGGCCAACGTCCTGACTTTC
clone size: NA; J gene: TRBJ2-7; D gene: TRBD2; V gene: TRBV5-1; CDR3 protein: CASSPGRSSYEQYF; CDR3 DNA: TGCGCCAGCAGCCCCGGGAGGAGCTCCTACGAGCAGTACTTC
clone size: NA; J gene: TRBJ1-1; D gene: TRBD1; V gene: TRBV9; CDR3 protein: CASSAPLDRAGVNTEAFF; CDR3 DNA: TGTGCCAGCAGCGCGCCTCTGGACAGGGCAGGAGTGAACACTGAAGCTTTCTTT
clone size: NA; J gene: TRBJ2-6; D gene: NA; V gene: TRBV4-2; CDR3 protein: CASSQRQGPPSGANVLTF; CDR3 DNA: TGTGCCAGCAGCCAACGTCAGGGGCCCCCTTCTGGGGCCAACGTCCTGACTTTC
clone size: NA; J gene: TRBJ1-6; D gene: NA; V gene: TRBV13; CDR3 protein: CASSLLGVNSPLHF; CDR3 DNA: TGTGCCAGCAGCTTACTAGGGGTTAATTCACCCCTCCACTTT
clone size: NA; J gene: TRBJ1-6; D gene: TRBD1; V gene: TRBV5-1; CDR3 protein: CASSYNQTGLQSPLHF; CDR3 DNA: TGCGCCAGCAGCTACAATCAGACAGGGTTGCAATCACCCCTCCACTTT
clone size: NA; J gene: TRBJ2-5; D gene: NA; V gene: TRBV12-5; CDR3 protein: CASGPRGQETQYF; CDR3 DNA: TGTGCTAGTGGTCCCAGGGGCCAAGAGACCCAGTACTTC